This TCR beta chain was identified in a study of cytomegalovirus exposure and HLA in healthy donors. Donors consisted of healthy bone marrow donors. Turning to this clone: Its antigen is still unknown. Distinct nucleotide sequences in the sample also encode this CDR3.

The primer mix had 60 Vbeta and 13 Jbeta primers. Sequenced by immunoSEQ multiplex PCR; TCRdb stores in-frame clones only, minus some. The table records 100,000 to 150,000 clones, 80% of them present only once. Study results and caveats: A later analysis reported that several of the most significant clusters appeared to be linked to common viral pathogens, among them Epstein-Barr virus.

The CDR3 is 13 amino acids. The V end lost 1 base, the J end lost 3 bases, and 4 bases lay between the germline ends. The germline gives CDR1 SGHTA, CDR2 FQGTGA. The V and J genes are TRBV7-3 and TRBJ2-1; no clear D gene. Sequenced: PBMCs. The TCR comes from a man aged 25 to 40 in good health and CMV-seropositive. The CDR3 DNA follows: TGTGCCAGCAGCTTAAGCAGCTACAATGAGCAGTTCTTC. Translation gives CASSLSSYNEQFF.